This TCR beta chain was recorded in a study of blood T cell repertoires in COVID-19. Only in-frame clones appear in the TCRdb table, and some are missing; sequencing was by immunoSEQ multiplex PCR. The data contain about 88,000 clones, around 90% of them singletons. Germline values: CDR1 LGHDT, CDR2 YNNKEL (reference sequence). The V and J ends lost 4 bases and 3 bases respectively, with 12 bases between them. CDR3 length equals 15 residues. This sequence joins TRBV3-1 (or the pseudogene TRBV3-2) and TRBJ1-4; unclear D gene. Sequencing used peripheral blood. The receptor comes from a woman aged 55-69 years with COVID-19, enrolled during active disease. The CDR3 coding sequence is TGTGCCAGCAGCCCGCCTCGGGAGTCTAATGAAAAACTGTTTTTT. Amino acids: CASSPPRESNEKLFF.